The 13 T cell receptor beta chains listed next were all sequenced from one sample in a study of blood T cell repertoires in COVID-19. TCRdb's copy holds only in-frame clones and misses some; the assay was immunoSEQ multiplex PCR. This sample has 380,000 or so clones, with 87% found just once. Sequencing was performed on PBMCs or T cells enriched from blood (not recorded which). The receptor set was obtained from a man aged 25 to 40 who had recovered from COVID-19.

The chain combines TRBV5-6 with TRBJ1-5, with TRBD1 matching over 10 bases. V dropped 4 bases and J dropped 7; count of bases not matched to a gene: 5. This CDR3 is built from 14 residues. Germline CDR1 SGHDT, CDR2 YYEEEE. This CDR3 is CASSPRTGGQPQHF. The CDR3 coding sequence is TGTGCCAGCAGCCCTAGGACAGGGGGACAGCCCCAGCATTTT. Using reference TRBV5-6 and TRBJ1-5 for the parts outside the CDR3, the full variable domain is DAGVTQSPTHLIKTRGQQVTLRCSPKSGHDTVSWYQQALGQGPQFIFQYYEEEERQRGNFPDRFSGHQFPNYSSELNVNALLLGDSALYLCASSPRTGGQPQHFGDGTRLSIL.

The chain has TRBV7-9 and TRBJ1-5; D gene ambiguous. There are 14 residues in the CDR3. V was cut by 1 base and J by 5 bases, with 9 bases left in between. Germline V lookup: CDR1 SEHNR, CDR2 FQNEAQ (reference sequence). CDR3: CASSLVAGDQPQHF. CDR3 DNA sequence: TGTGCCAGCAGCTTAGTGGCGGGTGATCAGCCCCAGCATTTT. Looking up the rest from reference TRBV7-9 and TRBJ1-5 gives the full variable domain: DTGVSQNPRHKITKRGQNVTFRCDPISEHNRLYWYRQTLGQGPEFLTYFQNEAQLEKSRLLSDRFSAERPKGSFSTLEIQRTEQGDSAMYLCASSLVAGDQPQHFGDGTRLSIL.

The chain couples TRBV4-3 to TRBJ2-7, with TRBD2 matching 16 bases. The CDR3 runs to 16 residues. V lost 1 base to trimming and J lost 9 bases; unmatched junction nucleotides: 6. Germline lookup yields CDR1 LGHNA and CDR2 YSLEER. The DNA of the CDR3 is TGCGCCAGCAGCCAAGGGTCCGGGACTAGCGGGGGGGGGCAGTACTTC. It encodes CASSQGSGTSGGGQYF.

V and J are TRBV30 and TRBJ1-2, with a possible D match to TRBD1 (6 bases). Looked up from germline, CDR1 is GTSNPN and CDR2 is SVGIG (reference sequence). V lost 2 bases and J lost 4, with 20 bases in between. The CDR3 is 16 residues long. The CDR3 is CAWSPGAGVWLYGYTF. The CDR3 DNA follows: TGTGCCTGGAGTCCGGGCGCAGGGGTGTGGCTCTATGGCTACACCTTC.

The chain couples TRBV2 to TRBJ2-7, with a weak D call TRBD1 (6 bases). The V and J ends lost 4 bases and 4 bases respectively, with 20 bases between them. CDR3 length: 16 amino acids. CDR1 and CDR2 from the germline V gene are SNHLY and FYNNEI. This CDR3 reads CASSVVRGPNPYEQYF. The CDR3, as DNA: TGTGCCAGCAGTGTGGTCAGGGGCCCTAACCCATACGAGCAGTACTTC.

The chain links TRBV2 to TRBJ1-2; the match to TRBD1 covers 7 bases. V was pared by 8 bases and J by 2 bases, with 5 bases of the junction left unmatched. The CDR3 spans 13 residues. Germline CDR1 SNHLY, CDR2 FYNNEI. The CDR3 DNA sequence: TGTGCCAGCCAGGGGGAGGCGAACTATGGCTACACCTTC. Amino acids: CASQGEANYGYTF.

As concerns this clone: Other DNA sequences within the sample encode an identical CDR3. The chain combines TRBV18 with TRBJ2-7; 8 nucleotides match TRBD2. Trimming took 3 bases from V and 2 from J; bases not matched to a gene: 3. The CDR3 sequence is 14 residues long. Germline V gives CDR1 KGHSH, CDR2 LQKENI. The CDR3 spells CASSPAGGPYEQYF. CDR3 nucleotide sequence: TGTGCCAGCTCACCGGCGGGGGGCCCCTACGAGCAGTACTTC.

As regards this clone: The same CDR3 is also encoded by other DNA sequences in this sample. The chain combines TRBV6-1 with TRBJ1-2, with D tentatively TRBD1 (5 bases). The CDR3 runs to 13 residues. Germline CDR1 MNHNS, CDR2 SASEGT. Trimming pared 2 bases from V and 4 bases from J, leaving 8 bases between. As DNA, the CDR3 is TGTGCCAGCAGTGAATCGGGGGGCTATGGCTACACCTTC. Protein: CASSESGGYGYTF.

The chain has TRBV7-2 and TRBJ1-1; weak D call: TRBD1 (6 bases). V was clipped by 1 base and J by 13 bases, with 22 bases between them. This CDR3 has 15 residues. CDR1 is SGHTA, CDR2 FQGNSA, per germline. CDR3 region: CASSLVERGQGGSFF. The DNA for the CDR3 is TGTGCCAGCAGCTTAGTAGAGCGGGGACAAGGTGGGAGTTTCTTT.

The chain recombines TRBV30 with TRBJ1-1; D not certain. Germline CDR1 and CDR2: GTSNPN and SVGIG (reference sequence). This CDR3 is built from 12 residues. V was clipped by 2 bases and J by 1 base, with 5 bases between them. CDR3 nucleotides: TGTGCCTGGAGTCGGAGGAACACTGAAGCTTTCTTT. Translated, it gives CAWSRRNTEAFF.

The gene calls are TRBV19 and TRBJ1-3; D unclear. Trimming removed 3 bases at V and 0 bases at J, with 9 bases between. In germline, CDR1 is LNHDA, CDR2 SQIVND (reference sequence). This CDR3 has 15 residues. CDR3 in amino acids: CASSIGRRSGNTIYF. The CDR3 coding sequence is TGTGCCAGTAGTATTGGCCGCCGCTCTGGAAACACCATATATTTT.

The chain has TRBV2 and TRBJ2-5; TRBD2 matches 8 bases. The CDR3 extends over 15 amino acids. The V gene's germline CDR1 is SNHLY and CDR2 FYNNEI. Trimming cost V 4 bases and J 4 bases; bases outside gene matches: 8. CDR3 in amino acids: CASSGQGSGGETQYF. DNA of the CDR3: TGTGCCAGCAGTGGGCAGGGCAGCGGGGGAGAGACCCAGTACTTC. The whole variable domain, remainder taken from reference TRBV2 and TRBJ2-5, is EPEVTQTPSHQVTQMGQEVILRCVPISNHLYFYWYRQILGQKVEFLVSFYNNEISEKSEIFDDQFSVERPDGSNFTLKIRSTKLEDSAMYFCASSGQGSGGETQYFGPGTRLLVL.

This chain links TRBV30 with TRBJ1-3; D ambiguous. V was shortened by 8 bases and J by 0 bases, with 11 bases between the two germline ends. Germline-derived CDR1 and CDR2 are GTSNPN and SVGIG (reference sequence). This CDR3 comprises 13 residues. The CDR3 coding sequence is TGTGCCGGGCTCCGTGGCTCTGGAAACACCATATATTTT. It encodes CAGLRGSGNTIYF.